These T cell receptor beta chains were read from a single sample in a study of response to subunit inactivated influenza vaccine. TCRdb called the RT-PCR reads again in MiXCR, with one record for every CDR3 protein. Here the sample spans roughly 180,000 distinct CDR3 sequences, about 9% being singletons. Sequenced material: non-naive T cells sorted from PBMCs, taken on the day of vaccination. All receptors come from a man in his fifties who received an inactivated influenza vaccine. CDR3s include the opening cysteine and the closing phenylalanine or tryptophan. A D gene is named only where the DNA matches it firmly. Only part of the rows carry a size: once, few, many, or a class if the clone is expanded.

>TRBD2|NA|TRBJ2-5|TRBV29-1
CSVLAGGHETQYF
TGCAGCGTTCTAGCGGGGGGGCATGAGACCCAGTACTTC
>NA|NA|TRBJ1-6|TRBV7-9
CASSLGIESPLHF
TGTGCCAGCAGCTTAGGAATAGAGTCACCCCTCCACTTT
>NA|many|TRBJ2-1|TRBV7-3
CASSPGLPSGNEQFF
TGTGCCAGCAGCCCTGGACTTCCCTCGGGTAATGAGCAGTTCTTC
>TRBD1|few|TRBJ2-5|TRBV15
CATSRDRTGEETQYF
TGTGCCACCAGCAGAGATAGGACAGGGGAAGAGACCCAGTACTTC
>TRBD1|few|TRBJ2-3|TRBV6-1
CASRPTGGADTQYF
TGTGCCAGCAGGCCGACAGGGGGAGCAGATACGCAGTATTTT
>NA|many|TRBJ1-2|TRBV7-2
CASSSPPRNYGYTF
TGTGCCAGCAGCTCACCCCCCCGGAACTATGGCTACACCTTC
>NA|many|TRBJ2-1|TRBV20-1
CSARYREHWYNEQFF
TGCAGTGCTAGGTACAGGGAGCATTGGTACAATGAGCAGTTCTTC
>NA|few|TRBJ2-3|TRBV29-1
CSVGRYGQNPDTQYF
TGCAGCGTTGGACGTTATGGTCAGAACCCAGATACGCAGTATTTT
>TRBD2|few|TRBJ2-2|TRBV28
CASTQLLAVTGELFF
TGTGCCAGCACCCAGCTACTAGCGGTCACCGGGGAGCTGTTTTTT
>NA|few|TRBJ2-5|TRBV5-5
CASSLDPNQETQYF
TGTGCCAGCAGCTTGGATCCGAACCAAGAGACCCAGTACTTC
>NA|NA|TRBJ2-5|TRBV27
CASSSIGQETQYF
TGTGCCAGCAGTTCGATCGGCCAAGAGACCCAGTACTTC
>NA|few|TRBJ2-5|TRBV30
CAWGRHAQETQYF
TGTGCCTGGGGCAGACATGCACAAGAGACCCAGTACTTC
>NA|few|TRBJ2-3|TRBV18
CASSPGAPEADTQYF
TGTGCCAGCTCACCAGGGGCACCCGAGGCAGATACGCAGTATTTT
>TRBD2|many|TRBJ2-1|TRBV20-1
CSARDLRASGSSYNEQFF
TGCAGTGCTAGAGATTTAAGGGCTAGCGGGAGCTCCTACAATGAGCAGTTCTTC
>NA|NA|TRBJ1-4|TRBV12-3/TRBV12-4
CASSFRQGGEKLFF
TGTGCCAGCAGTTTTAGGCAGGGAGGGGAAAAACTGTTTTTT
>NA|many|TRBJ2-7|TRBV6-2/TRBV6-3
CASRTPAYEQYF
TGTGCCAGCAGAACACCAGCCTACGAGCAGTACTTC
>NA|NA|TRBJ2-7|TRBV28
CASSPGGVREQYF
TGTGCCAGCAGTCCGGGCGGAGTTAGGGAGCAGTACTTC
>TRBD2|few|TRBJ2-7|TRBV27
CASSPSPGRGYYEQYF
TGTGCCAGCAGCCCCTCGCCCGGGCGGGGGTACTACGAGCAGTACTTC
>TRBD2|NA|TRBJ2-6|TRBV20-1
CSARVGTTGANVLTF
TGCAGTGCTAGAGTGGGGACTACTGGGGCCAACGTCCTGACTTTC
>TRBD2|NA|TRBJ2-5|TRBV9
CASSVGLAGGGQETQYF
TGTGCCAGCAGCGTCGGTCTAGCGGGGGGCGGCCAAGAGACCCAGTACTTC
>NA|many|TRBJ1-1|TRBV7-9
CASSQVNTEAFF
TGTGCCAGCAGCCAAGTTAACACTGAAGCTTTCTTT
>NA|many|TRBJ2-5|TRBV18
CASSATGATQETQYF
TGTGCCAGCTCAGCCACCGGGGCTACACAAGAGACCCAGTACTTC
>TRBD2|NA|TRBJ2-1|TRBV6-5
CASSYGSGGALRDEQFF
TGTGCCAGCAGTTACGGTAGCGGGGGGGCACTGAGGGATGAGCAGTTCTTC
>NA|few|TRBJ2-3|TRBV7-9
CASSLSLEVSTQYF
TGTGCCAGCAGCTTAAGTTTGGAGGTGTCTACGCAGTATTTT
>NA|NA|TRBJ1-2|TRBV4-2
CASSQEQGTGYTF
TGTGCCAGCAGCCAAGAACAGGGCACCGGCTACACCTTC
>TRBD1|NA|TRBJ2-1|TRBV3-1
CASSQVGTGGGNEQFF
TGTGCCAGCAGCCAAGTCGGGACAGGGGGTGGCAATGAGCAGTTCTTC
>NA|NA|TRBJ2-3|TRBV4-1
CASGVLGLKDTQYF
TGCGCCAGCGGGGTTCTGGGGCTTAAGGATACGCAGTATTTT
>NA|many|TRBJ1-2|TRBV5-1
CASSPGLISYGYTF
TGCGCCAGCAGCCCCGGACTCATCAGCTATGGCTACACCTTC
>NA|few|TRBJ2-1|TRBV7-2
CASSFPGYNEQFF
TGTGCCAGCAGCTTTCCGGGCTACAATGAGCAGTTCTTC
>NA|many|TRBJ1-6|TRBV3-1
CASSLTGRDSPLHF
TGTGCCAGCAGCCTCACAGGGAGGGATTCACCCCTCCACTTT
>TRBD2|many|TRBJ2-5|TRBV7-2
CASSLAPYGLAGMETQYF
TGTGCCAGCAGCTTAGCCCCCTATGGACTAGCGGGAATGGAGACCCAGTACTTC
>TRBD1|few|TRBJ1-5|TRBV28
CASRSTGGSNQPQHF
TGTGCCAGCAGGTCGACAGGGGGTAGCAATCAGCCCCAGCATTTT
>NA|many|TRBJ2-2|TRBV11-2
CASSLGGLRPGELFF
TGTGCCAGCAGCTTAGGGGGTCTCCGGCCCGGGGAGCTGTTTTTT
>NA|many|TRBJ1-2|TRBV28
CASSFGAGNYGYTF
TGTGCCAGCAGTTTTGGGGCAGGAAACTATGGCTACACCTTC
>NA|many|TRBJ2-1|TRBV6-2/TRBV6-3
CASSPQGYEQFF
TGTGCCAGCAGTCCCCAGGGCTATGAGCAGTTCTTC
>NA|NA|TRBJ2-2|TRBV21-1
CASSERGRVSGELFF
TGTGCCAGCAGCGAGCGGGGCAGGGTCTCCGGGGAGCTGTTTTTT
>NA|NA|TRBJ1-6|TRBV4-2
CASSLGLGDRSPLHF
TGTGCCAGCAGCCTGGGATTGGGGGATCGGTCACCCCTCCACTTT
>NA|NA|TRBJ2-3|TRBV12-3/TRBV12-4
CASSSRTQWVDTQYF
TGTGCCAGCAGTTCCAGGACGCAATGGGTTGATACGCAGTATTTT
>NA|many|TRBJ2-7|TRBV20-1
CSARGGWEQYF
TGCAGTGCTAGAGGCGGGTGGGAGCAGTACTTC
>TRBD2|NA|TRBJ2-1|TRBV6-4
CASRGTSGVGEQFF
TGTGCCAGCAGAGGGACTAGCGGGGTTGGTGAGCAGTTCTTC
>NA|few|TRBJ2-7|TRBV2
CASGPGQGYEQYF
TGTGCCAGCGGACCTGGGCAGGGTTACGAGCAGTACTTC
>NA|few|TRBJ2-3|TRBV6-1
CASQGSTDTQYF
TGTGCCAGTCAGGGTAGCACAGATACGCAGTATTTT
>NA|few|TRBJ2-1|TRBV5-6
CASSLAGSGYNEQFF
TGTGCCAGCAGCTTGGCGGGTTCTGGGTACAATGAGCAGTTCTTC
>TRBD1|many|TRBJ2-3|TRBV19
CASRPDRASDTQYF
TGTGCCAGTAGACCGGACAGGGCGTCAGATACGCAGTATTTT
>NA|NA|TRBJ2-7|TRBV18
CASSRRRAYEQYF
TGTGCCAGCTCACGTCGCAGGGCTTACGAGCAGTACTTC
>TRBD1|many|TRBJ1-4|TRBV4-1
CASSQYRGVQAKEKLFF
TGCGCCAGCAGCCAGTACAGGGGAGTACAAGCTAAGGAAAAACTGTTTTTT
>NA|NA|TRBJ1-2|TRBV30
CAWSHGGANYGYTF
TGTGCCTGGAGTCACGGGGGAGCTAACTATGGCTACACCTTC
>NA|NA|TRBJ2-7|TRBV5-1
CASSLDSRGYEQYF
TGCGCCAGCAGCCTCGACAGCCGAGGCTACGAGCAGTACTTC
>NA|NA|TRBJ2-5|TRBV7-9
CASSHKWGGEETQYF
TGTGCCAGCAGCCATAAATGGGGCGGCGAAGAGACCCAGTACTTC
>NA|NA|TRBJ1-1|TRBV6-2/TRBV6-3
CASSYSRSTEAFF
TGTGCCAGCAGTTACTCGAGGAGCACTGAAGCTTTCTTT
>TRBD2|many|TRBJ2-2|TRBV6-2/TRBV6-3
CASSYDLGLAEFTGELFF
TGTGCCAGCAGTTACGACCTGGGCCTAGCGGAGTTCACCGGGGAGCTGTTTTTT
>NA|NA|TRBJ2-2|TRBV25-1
CASSYGPFTGELFF
TGTGCCAGCAGCTACGGACCATTCACCGGGGAGCTGTTTTTT
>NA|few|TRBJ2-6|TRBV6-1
CASTQSSGANVLTF
TGTGCCAGCACCCAATCCTCTGGGGCCAACGTCCTGACTTTC
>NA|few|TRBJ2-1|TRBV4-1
CASSQDRSSPSSYNEQFF
TGCGCCAGCAGCCAAGATCGGAGCTCCCCGAGCTCCTACAATGAGCAGTTCTTC
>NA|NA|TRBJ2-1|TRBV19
CASSIGRAPYNEQFF
TGTGCCAGTAGTATAGGGCGGGCCCCCTACAATGAGCAGTTCTTC